The 18 T cell receptor beta chains listed next were all sequenced from one sample in a study of shared clonotypes between healthy human individuals. Naive CD8 cells, CD45RO-negative and positively selected for CCR7, excluded terminally differentiated effector memory CD45RA+ cells. The assay was immunoSEQ multiplex PCR, and TCRdb's table has in-frame clones only and misses some. The profile covers around 2,000,000 clones, with roughly 95% appearing a single time and roughly 1% taken by the ten largest. The sequenced sample was naive CD8+ T cells sorted from blood. These receptors were obtained from a man aged 18 to 35 in good health.

This chain joins TRBV13 and TRBJ2-7, with 10 bases identical to TRBD2. J lost 3 bases, V lost 5 bases, and 7 bases had no gene match. Germline loops: CDR1 PRHDT, CDR2 FYEKMQ (reference sequence). This CDR3 contains 15 residues. The CDR3: CASSPRTSGNYEQYF. CDR3 bases: TGTGCCAGCAGCCCCCGGACTAGCGGCAACTACGAGCAGTACTTC.

This chain connects TRBV6-1 to TRBJ2-7, with unresolved D. The CDR3 runs 15 residues. The ends were cut back, 4 bases at V and 1 base at J, with 14 bases in the middle. The germline V gene has CDR1 MNHNS and CDR2 SASEGT. The CDR3 sequence is CASSGHIQVSYEQYF. CDR3 bases: TGTGCCAGCAGTGGACACATTCAAGTTTCCTACGAGCAGTACTTC.

V gene TRBV29-1 combines with J gene TRBJ1-2; D is undetermined. Looked up from germline, CDR1 is SQVTM and CDR2 is ANQGSEA. V shed 4 bases and J shed 4 bases, with 7 bases lying between them. There are 11 residues in the CDR3. DNA of the CDR3: TGCAGCGTTGTTGTATCCTATGGCTACACCTTC. As protein: CSVVVSYGYTF.

This chain uses TRBV28 with TRBJ1-1, with 7 bases identical to TRBD1. CDR3 length equals 13 residues. Germline CDR1 is MDHEN and CDR2 is SYDVKM. Trimming took 4 bases from V and 4 from J; bases not matched to a gene: 3. In DNA form, the CDR3 reads TGTGCCAGCAGTTCGGGACAGAGCACTGAAGCTTTCTTT. Translation gives CASSSGQSTEAFF.

This chain links TRBV5-1 with TRBJ2-2; 9 bases line up with TRBD1. V was clipped by 4 bases and J by 6 bases; unmatched bases: 13. CDR3 length: 17 residues. The germline V gene encodes CDR1 SGHRS and CDR2 YFSETQ. DNA for the CDR3: TGCGCCAGCAGCCCCTACCCGACAGGGGGGGAGGCCGGGGAGCTGTTTTTT. Residues: CASSPYPTGGEAGELFF. Full variable domain (remainder filled in from reference TRBV5-1 and TRBJ2-2): KAGVTQTPRYLIKTRGQQVTLSCSPISGHRSVSWYQQTPGQGLQFLFEYFSETQRNKGNFPGRFSGRQFSNSRSEMNVSTLELGDSALYLCASSPYPTGGEAGELFFGEGSRLTVL.

The chain uses TRBV29-1 and TRBJ2-7, with 8 bases matching TRBD1. Germline V CDR1 and CDR2: SQVTM, ANQGSEA. Trimming cost V 1 base and J 1 base; bases outside gene matches: 6. This CDR3 is built from 15 residues. As DNA, the CDR3 is TGCAGCGTTGAAGTCTCGCGGACAGGGTCCTACGAGCAGTACTTC. Translation: CSVEVSRTGSYEQYF.

The chain recombines TRBV25-1 with TRBJ1-1; tentative D call: TRBD1 (6 bases). There are 13 residues in the CDR3. Germline values: CDR1 MGHDK, CDR2 SYGVNS. Between the trimmed V and J ends, which lost 4 bases and 4 bases, there was a span of 10 bases. The CDR3 loop reads CASSAGQFTEAFF. CDR3 DNA sequence: TGTGCCAGCAGTGCCGGACAGTTCACTGAAGCTTTCTTT. Supplemented by reference TRBV25-1 and TRBJ1-1, the full variable domain reads EADIYQTPRYLVIGTGKKITLECSQTMGHDKMYWYQQDPGMELHLIHYSYGVNSTEKGDLSSESTVSRIRTEHFPLTLESARPSHTSQYLCASSAGQFTEAFFGQGTRLTVV.

Remarks on this clone: The sample carries other DNA sequences with the same CDR3. The chain has TRBV27 and TRBJ2-1; D uncertain. Trimming removed 3 bases at V and 0 bases at J, with 6 bases between. Germline values: CDR1 MNHEY, CDR2 SMNVEV (reference sequence). This CDR3 comprises 14 residues. For the CDR3, the DNA is TGTGCCAGCAGTTTGGCCAGCTCCTACAATGAGCAGTTCTTC. Its translation is CASSLASSYNEQFF.

J is TRBJ2-2 and V is TRBV14; D possibly corresponds to TRBD1 (5 bases). The CDR3 covers 15 residues. The germline V gene encodes CDR1 SGHDN and CDR2 FVKESK. The V end was cut by 0 bases, the J end by 3 bases, with 8 bases between. The CDR3 DNA sequence: TGTGCCAGCAGCCAAGATGGGGCTCACACCGGGGAGCTGTTTTTT. It is translated as CASSQDGAHTGELFF.

A word on this clone: Other DNA variants within this sample encode the same CDR3. The rearrangement links TRBV11-2 to TRBJ2-7, with 10 bases lining up with TRBD2. Germline trimming cut 3 bases from V and 1 base from J; bases unmatched to any gene: 3. CDR1 SGHAT and CDR2 FQNNGV come from the germline V gene. CDR3 length: 15 residues. This CDR3 reads CASSFGTSASYEQYF. Here the CDR3 DNA reads TGTGCCAGCAGCTTCGGGACTAGCGCGTCCTACGAGCAGTACTTC.

This clone was seen just once. This chain links TRBV5-1 with TRBJ1-1; D is uncertain. V gave up 2 bases and J gave up 1 base, with 6 bases separating them. Germline V gene sequence: CDR1 SGHRS, CDR2 YFSETQ. The CDR3 runs to 13 residues. The CDR3 reads CASSFGKNTEAFF. Here the CDR3 DNA reads TGCGCCAGCAGCTTTGGGAAGAACACTGAAGCTTTCTTT. Combining the CDR3 with reference TRBV5-1 and TRBJ1-1 gives the whole variable domain KAGVTQTPRYLIKTRGQQVTLSCSPISGHRSVSWYQQTPGQGLQFLFEYFSETQRNKGNFPGRFSGRQFSNSRSEMNVSTLELGDSALYLCASSFGKNTEAFFGQGTRLTVV.

The chain links TRBV7-9 to TRBJ1-1; the D gene is possibly TRBD1 (6 bases). V gave up 4 bases and J gave up 1 base, with 13 bases separating them. There are 15 residues in the CDR3. Germline-derived CDR1 and CDR2 are SEHNR and FQNEAQ (reference sequence). The chain's CDR3 is CASSSIQGKNTEAFF. DNA of the CDR3: TGTGCCAGCAGCTCGATACAGGGAAAGAACACTGAAGCTTTCTTT.

The V call is TRBV11-2, the J call TRBJ2-1, with D unresolved. This CDR3 has 14 amino acids. V lost 5 bases, J lost 7 bases, and 15 bases lay in between. In germline, CDR1 is SGHAT, CDR2 FQNNGV. The CDR3 coding sequence is TGTGCCAGCAGCCCCATACGAAAGGGAAATGAGCAGTTCTTC. Amino acid sequence: CASSPIRKGNEQFF.

The table lists this clone with a count of one. The rearrangement joins TRBV19 to TRBJ2-1; TRBD1 matches 8 bases. The CDR3 contains 13 residues. Germline V lookup: CDR1 LNHDA, CDR2 SQIVND (reference sequence). With V trimmed by 5 bases and J by 10 bases, 7 bases remained unmatched. The CDR3 DNA reads as TGTGCCAGTAGTGGGGACAGGCTAGGAGAGCAGTTCTTC. It codes for CASSGDRLGEQFF.

As concerns this clone: Other nucleotide sequences from this sample produce the same CDR3. The chain combines TRBV13 with TRBJ2-1, with TRBD2 as a possible D gene (6 bases). In germline, CDR1 is PRHDT, CDR2 FYEKMQ (reference sequence). The V end was cut by 0 bases, the J end by 4 bases, with 10 bases between. The CDR3 length is 15 residues. CDR3 protein: CASSLGTGAYNEQFF. In DNA form, the CDR3 reads TGTGCCAGCAGCTTAGGGACGGGAGCTTACAATGAGCAGTTCTTC.

This clone has a single count. This chain uses TRBV2 with TRBJ2-7, with 7 positions matching TRBD2. Germline CDR1 and CDR2: SNHLY and FYNNEI. V lost 5 bases to trimming and J lost 4 bases; unmatched junction nucleotides: 8. The CDR3 consists of 14 residues. This CDR3 reads CASSYGTGGYEQYF. The CDR3 DNA reads as TGTGCCAGCAGTTATGGGACCGGGGGGTACGAGCAGTACTTC.

The gene calls are TRBV7-8 and TRBJ2-7; D unresolved. CDR3 length equals 13 residues. The V end lost 4 bases, the J end lost 6 bases, and 13 bases lay between the germline ends. Germline V gives CDR1 SGHVS, CDR2 FQNEAQ. The CDR3 protein is CASSSLPAVEQYF. In nucleotides, the CDR3 is TGTGCCAGCAGCTCCCTCCCGGCCGTCGAGCAGTACTTC. The full variable domain, completed using reference TRBV7-8 and TRBJ2-7, is GAGVSQSPRYKVAKRGQDVALRCDPISGHVSLFWYQQALGQGPEFLTYFQNEAQLDKSGLPSDRFFAERPEGSVSTLKIQRTQQEDSAVYLCASSSLPAVEQYFGPGTRLTVT.

The chain links TRBV12-5 to TRBJ1-2, with D hard to call. From germline, CDR1 is LGHNT and CDR2 FRNRAP. The CDR3 covers 14 residues. Trimming took off 3 bases at V and 5 bases at J, with 13 bases between the two ends. The CDR3 spells CASGFGMRGYGYTF. The CDR3 nucleotides read TGTGCTAGTGGTTTCGGGATGAGAGGATATGGCTACACCTTC. The complete variable domain, with remaining parts taken from reference TRBV12-5 and TRBJ1-2, reads DARVTQTPRHKVTEMGQEVTMRCQPILGHNTVFWYRQTMMQGLELLAYFRNRAPLDDSGMPKDRFSAEMPDATLATLKIQPSEPRDSAVYFCASGFGMRGYGYTFGSGTRLTVV.